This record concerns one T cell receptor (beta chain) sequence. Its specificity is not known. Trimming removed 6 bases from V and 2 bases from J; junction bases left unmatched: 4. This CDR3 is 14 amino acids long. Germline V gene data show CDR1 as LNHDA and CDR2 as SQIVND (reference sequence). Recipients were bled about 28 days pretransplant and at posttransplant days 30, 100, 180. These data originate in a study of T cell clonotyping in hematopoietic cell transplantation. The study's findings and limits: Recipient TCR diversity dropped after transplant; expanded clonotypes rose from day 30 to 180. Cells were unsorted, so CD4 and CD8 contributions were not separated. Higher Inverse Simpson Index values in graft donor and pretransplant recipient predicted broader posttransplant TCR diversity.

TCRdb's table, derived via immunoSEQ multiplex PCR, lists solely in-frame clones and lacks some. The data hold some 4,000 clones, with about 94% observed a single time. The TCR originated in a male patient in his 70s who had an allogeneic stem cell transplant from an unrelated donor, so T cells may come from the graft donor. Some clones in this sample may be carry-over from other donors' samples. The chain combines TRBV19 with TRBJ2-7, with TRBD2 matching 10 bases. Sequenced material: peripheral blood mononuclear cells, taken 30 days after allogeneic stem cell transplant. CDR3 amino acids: CASSKREGPYEQYF. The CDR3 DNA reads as TGTGCCAGTAGCAAGCGGGAGGGCCCCTACGAGCAGTACTTC.